This T cell receptor beta chain was retrieved from a study of OX40 agonist ivuxolimab in advanced cancers. Whole-study context: Age averaged around 58 years (range roughly 23 to 79), and approximately 80% were male.

Here immunoSEQ multiplex PCR was the method, and the copy in TCRdb shows in-frame clones only, minus some. Among about 82,000 clones listed, around 86% were seen once. As regards this clone: The antigen is not known.

The study, taken as a whole, reports: Also showing low normalized T-cell clonal expansion were some of the nonresponders. There were, on average, more expanded clones in CD8+ T cells than in CD4+.

The CDR3 sequence is 16 residues long. J gave up 2 bases and V 3 bases, and 2 bases lay outside the gene matches. Germline V gene lookup returns CDR1 SGDLS and CDR2 YYNGEE. The chain joins TRBV9 to TRBJ2-7, with 16 bases matching TRBD2. This sample comprised CD4+ or CD8+ T cells sorted from blood, obtained in a trial of the OX40 agonist ivuxolimab. The sequence was collected from an adult with an advanced solid tumor such as melanoma, head and neck, liver or kidney cancer. The CDR3 DNA reads as TGTGCCAGCAGCGATGGGACTAGCGGGAGGGCCTACGAGCAGTACTTC. This translates into CASSDGTSGRAYEQYF.